This TCR beta chain was captured in a study of CD8 T cells in ankylosing spondylitis. Notes on this clonotype: Its antigen is unidentified.

One entry per CDR3 protein, called by TCRdb with MiXCR from the 5' RACE reads. Here the sample spans fewer than 200,000 distinct CDR3 sequences, 18% being singletons. Study-wide results and limits: Previous work reported some of these motif variants in the synovial fluid and blood of reactive arthritis.

This CDR3 is 10 amino acids long. V was cut by 3 bases and J by 6 bases, with 5 bases left in between. Germline V gene lookup returns CDR1 GTSNPN and CDR2 SVGIG (reference sequence). V and J are TRBV30 and TRBJ1-2; D uncertain. The receptor comes from a male donor aged 5 to 30 with ankylosing spondylitis or in good health (not recorded which). Sequenced: blood, either unsorted or a sorted T cell fraction (not recorded which). CDR3 residues: CAWRFDGYTF. Written as DNA, the CDR3 is TGTGCCTGGAGGTTCGATGGCTACACCTTC.